One TCR beta chain is described in this entry. As yet, its antigen is unknown. The record originates from a study of T cells after yellow fever vaccination. Overall study results and limits: Subsequent booster samples again held most clones from primary vaccination (roughly 96% CD4, 85% to 90% CD8). It was a small share of clonotypes that appeared in both CD4 and CD8 compartments.

Researchers made TCR cDNA using 5'RACE template switching, and this step added a universal primer site and UMIs. A single record per CDR3 protein comes from TCRdb applying MiXCR to the 5' RACE reads. The repertoire includes about 430,000 distinct CDR3 sequences, about 17% of them detected once, and about a sixth sits in the top ten. The input for sequencing was PBMCs, taken before the yellow fever booster vaccination. The TCR comes from a man aged 18 to 29 who received the YFV17D yellow fever vaccine.

CDR3 nucleotides: TGCGCCAGCAGCCCCCGGGACAGGGGCGGCGAGCAGTACTTC. It yields the protein CASSPRDRGGEQYF. The chain is built from TRBV5-1 and TRBJ2-7; TRBD1 agrees at 10 bases. From germline, CDR1 is SGHRS and CDR2 YFSETQ. This CDR3 is 14 amino acids long. V gave up 4 bases and J gave up 6 bases; unmatched junction bases: 7. Complete variable domain (other parts from reference TRBV5-1 and TRBJ2-7): KAGVTQTPRYLIKTRGQQVTLSCSPISGHRSVSWYQQTPGQGLQFLFEYFSETQRNKGNFPGRFSGRQFSNSRSEMNVSTLELGDSALYLCASSPRDRGGEQYFGPGTRLTVT.